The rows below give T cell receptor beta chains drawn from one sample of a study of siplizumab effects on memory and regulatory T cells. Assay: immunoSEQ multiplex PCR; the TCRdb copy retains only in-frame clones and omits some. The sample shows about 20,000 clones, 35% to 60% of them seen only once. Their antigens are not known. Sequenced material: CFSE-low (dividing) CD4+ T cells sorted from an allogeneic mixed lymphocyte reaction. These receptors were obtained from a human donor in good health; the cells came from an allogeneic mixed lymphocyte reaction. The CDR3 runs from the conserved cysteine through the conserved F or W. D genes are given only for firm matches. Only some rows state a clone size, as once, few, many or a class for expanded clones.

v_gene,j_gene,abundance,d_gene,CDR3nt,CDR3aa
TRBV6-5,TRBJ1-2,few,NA,TGTGCCAGCAGTTACCTAGCGGGGAACTATGGCTACACCTTC,CASSYLAGNYGYTF
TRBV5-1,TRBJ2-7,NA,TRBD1,TGCGCCAGCAGGACCGGGACAGCGACCTACGAGCAGTACTTC,CASRTGTATYEQYF
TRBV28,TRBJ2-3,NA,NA,TGTGCCAGCAGTTTAGGGGGGGCTGGTAGTGATACGCAGTATTTT,CASSLGGAGSDTQYF
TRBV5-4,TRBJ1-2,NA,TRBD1,TGTGCCAGCAGCTACCCCGGGCAGGGGGCTGGCTACACCTTC,CASSYPGQGAGYTF
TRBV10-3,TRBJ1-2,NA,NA,TGTGCCATCCAAAACACCTATGGCTACACCTTC,CAIQNTYGYTF
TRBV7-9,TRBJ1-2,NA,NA,TGTGCCAGCAGCTCTACAGGGTCAGACTATGGCTACACCTTC,CASSSTGSDYGYTF
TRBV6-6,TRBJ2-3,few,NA,TGTGCCAGCAGACTAGACCCGACAGATACGCAGTATTTT,CASRLDPTDTQYF
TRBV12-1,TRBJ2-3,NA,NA,TGTGCCAGCAGCTTCAAAGGCACAGATACGCAGTATTTT,CASSFKGTDTQYF
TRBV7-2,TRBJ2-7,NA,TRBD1,TGTGCCAGCAGTACCCGGACAGGGCTAAACGAGCAGTACTTC,CASSTRTGLNEQYF
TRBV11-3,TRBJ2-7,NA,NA,TGTGCCAGCAGCTTAGGTCCGCCCTACGAGCAGTACTTC,CASSLGPPYEQYF
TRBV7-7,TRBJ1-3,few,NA,TGTGCCAGCAGCGTACAGGAAGGAAACACCATATATTTT,CASSVQEGNTIYF
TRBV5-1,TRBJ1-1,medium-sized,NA,TGCGCCAGCAGCTTGACGGGTTTCGTGAACACTGAAGCTTTCTTT,CASSLTGFVNTEAFF
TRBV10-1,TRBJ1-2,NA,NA,TGCGCCAGCAGCCCCGGACAGAACTATGGCTACACCTTC,CASSPGQNYGYTF
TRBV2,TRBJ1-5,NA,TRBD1,TGTGCCAGCCGAATTACAGGGGACAATCAGCCCCAGCATTTT,CASRITGDNQPQHF
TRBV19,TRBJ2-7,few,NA,TGTGCCAGTAGTATTGGGTGGACCTACGGGAACGAGCAGTACTTC,CASSIGWTYGNEQYF
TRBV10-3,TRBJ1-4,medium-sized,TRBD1,TGTGCCGAGAGAACCGCGCGGACAGGGGATGAAAAACTGTTTTTT,CAERTARTGDEKLFF
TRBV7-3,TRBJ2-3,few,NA,TGTGCCAGCAGCCTAAACCCGGGGGATACGCAGTATTTT,CASSLNPGDTQYF
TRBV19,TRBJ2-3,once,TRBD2,TGTGCCAGTAGTATTGGAGCGGGGCGGGGAGATACGCAGTATTTT,CASSIGAGRGDTQYF
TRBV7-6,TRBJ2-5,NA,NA,TGTGCCAGCAGCTTTGGGGGGGCCGGGGAGACCCAGTACTTC,CASSFGGAGETQYF
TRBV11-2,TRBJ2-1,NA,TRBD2,TGTGCCAGCAGCTTCCTACTAGCGGGGGGGCGCGATGAGCAGTTCTTC,CASSFLLAGGRDEQFF
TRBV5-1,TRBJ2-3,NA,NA,TGCGCCAGCAGCTTGGTGGCAGATACGCAGTATTTT,CASSLVADTQYF
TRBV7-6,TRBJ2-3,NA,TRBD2,TGTGCCAGCAGCTTGCAGCGGGGGGGCCAAGATACGCAGTATTTT,CASSLQRGGQDTQYF
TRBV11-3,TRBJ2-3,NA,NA,TGTGCCAGCAGCTCGAGGGGGGCAGATACGCAGTATTTT,CASSSRGADTQYF
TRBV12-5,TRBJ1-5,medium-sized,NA,TGTGCTACCGAGTGGGGGGAGGGCGGGCCCCAGCATTTT,CATEWGEGGPQHF
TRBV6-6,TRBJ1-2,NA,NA,TGTGCCAGCAGTTACTCGAACGTCTATGGCTACACCTTC,CASSYSNVYGYTF
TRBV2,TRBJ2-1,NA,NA,TGTGCCAGCAGTGAAGCAACTGGGCGGGGAACACTCAATGAGCAGTTCTTC,CASSEATGRGTLNEQFF
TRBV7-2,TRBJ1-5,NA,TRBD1,TGTGCCAGCAGTATAACAGGGGGAGGCAATCAGCCCCAGCATTTT,CASSITGGGNQPQHF
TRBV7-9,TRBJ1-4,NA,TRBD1,TGTGCCAGCAGCCGACAGGGGGTTCGTGAAAAACTGTTTTTT,CASSRQGVREKLFF
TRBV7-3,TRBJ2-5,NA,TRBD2,TGTGCCAGCAGCTCGGGACTAGTAGAGACCCAGTACTTC,CASSSGLVETQYF
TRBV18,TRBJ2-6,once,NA,TGTGCCAGCTCACGTCTCATAGGGGACGGGGCCAACGTCCTGACTTTC,CASSRLIGDGANVLTF
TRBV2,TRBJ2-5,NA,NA,TGTGCCAGCAATTCGCCCAGGGGGGGAGGCCAAGAGACCCAGTACTTC,CASNSPRGGGQETQYF
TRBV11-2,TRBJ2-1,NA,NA,TGTGCCAGCAGCTTACGCTGGAACCCGGATGAGCAGTTCTTC,CASSLRWNPDEQFF
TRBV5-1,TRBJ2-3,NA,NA,TGCGCCAGCTTACCCGTGGGGGGACTCACAGATACGCAGTATTTT,CASLPVGGLTDTQYF
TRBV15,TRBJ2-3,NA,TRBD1,TGTGCCACCAGCCGGGCGTTGACAGGGACCACAGATACGCAGTATTTT,CATSRALTGTTDTQYF
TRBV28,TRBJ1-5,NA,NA,TGTGCCAGCAGGGGAGGGGGGGCGAATCAGCCCCAGCATTTT,CASRGGGANQPQHF
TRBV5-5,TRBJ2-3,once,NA,TGTGCCAGCAGCTTGACGGGGCTCACAGATACGCAGTATTTT,CASSLTGLTDTQYF
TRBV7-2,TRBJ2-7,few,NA,TGTGCCAGCAGCTTAGTACCAGGGGGGGTTTACGAGCAGTACTTC,CASSLVPGGVYEQYF
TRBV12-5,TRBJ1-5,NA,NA,TGTGCTAGTGGTTTGTCAGGCATAATTCCCTATAGCAATCAGCCCCAGCATTTT,CASGLSGIIPYSNQPQHF
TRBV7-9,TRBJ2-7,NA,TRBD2,TGTGCCAGCAGCTTTAGCGGGGGATCCTACGAGCAGTACTTC,CASSFSGGSYEQYF
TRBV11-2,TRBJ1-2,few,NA,TGTGCCAGCAGCTCCTCTTCGACGGTTGGCTACACCTTC,CASSSSSTVGYTF
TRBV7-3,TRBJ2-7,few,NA,TGTGCCAGCAGCCCCCAGCCCGCGGGCGAGCAGTACTTC,CASSPQPAGEQYF
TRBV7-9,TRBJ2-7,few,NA,TGTGCCAGCAGCTTACTCGGGCAAGTGGAGTACTTC,CASSLLGQVEYF
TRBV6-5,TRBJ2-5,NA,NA,TGTGCCAGCAGCAGACCGGGACTAGAGACCCAGTACTTC,CASSRPGLETQYF
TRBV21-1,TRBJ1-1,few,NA,TGTGCCAGCAGCAAAGGGGTTGGACAAGAAGCTTTCTTT,CASSKGVGQEAFF
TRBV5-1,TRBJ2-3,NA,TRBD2,TGCGCCAGCAGCCCTCCGACTAGCGGGGGGGCTGATACGCAGTATTTT,CASSPPTSGGADTQYF
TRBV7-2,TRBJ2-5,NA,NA,TGTGCCAGCAGCCGCGGACGGCAAGAGGCCCAGTACTTC,CASSRGRQEAQYF
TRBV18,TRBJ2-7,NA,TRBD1,TGTGCCAGCTCACCAGTGGCGGGGACAGGGAGCTACGAGCAGTACTTC,CASSPVAGTGSYEQYF
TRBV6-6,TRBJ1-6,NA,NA,TGTGCCAGCAGCCTCGGGACAACAGGACGTTCACCCCTCCACTTT,CASSLGTTGRSPLHF
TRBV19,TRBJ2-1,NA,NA,TGTGCCAGCTCACGACAGACTCCGAGCAATGAGCAGTTCTTC,CASSRQTPSNEQFF
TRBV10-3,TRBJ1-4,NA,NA,TGTGCCATCAGTGAGTCTGGGGGGCCCGGGGTTGAAAAACTGTTTTTT,CAISESGGPGVEKLFF
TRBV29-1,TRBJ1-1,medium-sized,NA,TGCAGCGTTAACAGGGCCGTGAACACTGAAGCTTTCTTT,CSVNRAVNTEAFF
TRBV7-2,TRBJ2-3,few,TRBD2,TGTGCCAGCAGCGCTCGACTAGCGGGGCCCACAGATACGCAGTATTTT,CASSARLAGPTDTQYF
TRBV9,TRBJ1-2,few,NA,TGTGCCAGCAGCGGACCGGGAGGCTACACCTTC,CASSGPGGYTF
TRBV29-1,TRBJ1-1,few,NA,TGCAGCGTTGAACTTACAGGCCAGGCAACTGAAGCTTTCTTT,CSVELTGQATEAFF
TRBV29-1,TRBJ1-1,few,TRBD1,TGCAGCGTTTTAGGGGGTCAGGGGGTGAACACTGAAGCTTTCTTT,CSVLGGQGVNTEAFF
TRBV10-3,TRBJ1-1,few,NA,TGTGCCATCAGTGGCTGGGGGAACACTGAAGCTTTCTTT,CAISGWGNTEAFF
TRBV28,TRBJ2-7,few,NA,TGTGCCAGCAGTCCCTCACAGGGAATGTTCTACGAGCAGTACTTC,CASSPSQGMFYEQYF
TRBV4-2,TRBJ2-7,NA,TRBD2,TGTGCCAGCAGCCAAGAGTGGGGCGGGGGGGCCGACGAGCAGTACTTC,CASSQEWGGGADEQYF